The clone carrying this T cell receptor (beta chain) has just a few counts. Its antigen is unknown. This specimen comes from a study of blood T cells in healthy people across ages. General study results and limits: CMV status of donors was not determined, possibly confounding expanded clonotype changes.

Next came a second PCR, run for 7 to 11 cycles, which used a sample-barcoded 5' primer along with a J-beta primer mix. Each cDNA molecule, via a template-switch adaptor with 12 random nucleotides, was tagged. TCRdb re-called the 5' RACE reads with MiXCR, one entry per CDR3 protein. The table records roughly 1,500,000 distinct CDR3 sequences, 42% of them present only once. The TCR sequence derives from a woman aged 18-29 years in good health. The sample taken for sequencing was blood.

The CDR3 here is CASSKVGDTQYF. In DNA, the CDR3 is TGTGCCAGCAGCAAAGTGGGGGATACGCAGTATTTT. The chain employs TRBV21-1 and TRBJ2-3. TRBV21-1 is given as a pseudogene. The CDR3 consists of 12 residues.